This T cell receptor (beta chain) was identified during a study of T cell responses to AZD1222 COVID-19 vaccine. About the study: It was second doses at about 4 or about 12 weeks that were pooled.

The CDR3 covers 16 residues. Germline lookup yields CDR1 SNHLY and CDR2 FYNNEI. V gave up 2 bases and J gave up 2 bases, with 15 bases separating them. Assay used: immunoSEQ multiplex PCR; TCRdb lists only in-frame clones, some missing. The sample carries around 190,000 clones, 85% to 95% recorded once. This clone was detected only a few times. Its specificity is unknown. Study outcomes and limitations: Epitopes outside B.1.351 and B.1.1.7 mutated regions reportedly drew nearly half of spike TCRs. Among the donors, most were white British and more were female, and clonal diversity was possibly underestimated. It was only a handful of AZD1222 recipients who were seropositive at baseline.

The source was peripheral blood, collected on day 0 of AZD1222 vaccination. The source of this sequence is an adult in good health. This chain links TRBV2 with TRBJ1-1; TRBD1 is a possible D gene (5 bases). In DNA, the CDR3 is TGTGCCAGCAGTGAATCGTGGGCAGGGCCAAACACTGAAGCTTTCTTT. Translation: CASSESWAGPNTEAFF.